The 15 T cell receptor beta chains below come from one sample, sequenced in a study of T cells in Graves' hyperthyroidism and ophthalmopathy. RNA transcripts gave rise to amplified TCR beta CDR3 regions. In the first-round RT-PCR of the TCR CDR3, the HTBI primer set was used. TCRdb re-derived calls from the multiplex PCR reads in MiXCR, one entry per CDR3 protein. Of about 380,000 distinct CDR3 sequences in the sample, about 18% were seen once. Sequencing input: blood. These receptors originate from a man younger than 30 with Graves' ophthalmopathy.

This clonotype was seen at least ten times. V is TRBV6-1 and J is TRBJ2-3, with D possibly being TRBD2 (5 bases). This CDR3 comprises 13 residues. The V gene lost 5 bases and the J gene lost 4 bases, with 10 bases spanning the gap. Germline CDR1 is MNHNS and CDR2 is SASEGT. CDR3 nucleotide sequence: TGTGCCAGCAGTTACAGCGGTCCAGATACGCAGTATTTT. Translation gives CASSYSGPDTQYF.

The table lists this clonotype with many counts. The CDR3 nucleotides read TGTGCCAGCAGTTCCCGGAAAGCCGACACAAACACTGAAGCTTTCTTT. It encodes CASSSRKADTNTEAFF. The chain is built from TRBV6-2 or TRBV6-3 and TRBJ1-1; D is unclear. Germline lookup yields CDR1 MNHEY and CDR2 SVGEGT. The CDR3 totals 16 residues. V lost 4 bases and J 2 bases, leaving 17 bases between the germline ends.

This clonotype was counted a single time. The chain is built from TRBV6-1 and TRBJ1-2; a possible D gene is TRBD1 (5 bases). Per germline, CDR1 MNHNS and CDR2 SASEGT. V was cut by 2 bases and J by 1 base, with 29 bases left in between. This CDR3 has 21 residues. The CDR3 coding sequence is TGTGCCAGCAGTGAATGGGGCCCAACGTGGGCAGCAGGAGAATATAACTATGGCTACACCTTC. This codes for CASSEWGPTWAAGEYNYGYTF.

The table lists this clonotype with many counts. The V gene is TRBV20-1, the J gene TRBJ1-2, with no clear D. Trimming took off 0 bases at V and 5 bases at J, with 16 bases between the two ends. Germline CDR1 is DFQATT and CDR2 is SNEGSKA (reference sequence). CDR3 length: 15 residues. The CDR3 is CSARDGSPEGYGYTF. CDR3 nucleotide sequence: TGCAGTGCTAGAGATGGGTCCCCCGAGGGTTATGGCTACACCTTC.

V usage is TRBV13 and J usage is TRBJ1-2; TRBD1 matches 8 bases. The CDR3 consists of 16 residues. Germline assignment: CDR1 PRHDT and CDR2 FYEKMQ (reference sequence). V lost 1 base and J lost 0; bases outside the gene matches: 4. The CDR3 DNA follows: TGTGCCAGCAGCTTAGCGACAGGGGCAACTAACTATGGCTACACCTTC. It specifies CASSLATGATNYGYTF. Combining the CDR3 with reference TRBV13 and TRBJ1-2 gives the whole variable domain AAGVIQSPRHLIKEKRETATLKCYPIPRHDTVYWYQQGPGQDPQFLISFYEKMQSDKGSIPDRFSAQQFSDYHSELNMSSLELGDSALYFCASSLATGATNYGYTFGSGTRLTVV.

The genes are TRBV19 and TRBJ1-2, with D perhaps TRBD1 (6 bases). With 7 bases removed from V and 10 bases from J, the gap between germline ends came to 22 bases. This CDR3 is built from 14 residues. CDR1 and CDR2 (germline): LNHDA, SQIVND (reference sequence). The CDR3 DNA reads as TGTGCCAGTACCTCACCGGGGGCAGGGAACGTCTACACCTTC. Translating gives CASTSPGAGNVYTF. Full variable domain (outside the CDR3, taken from reference TRBV19 and TRBJ1-2): DGGITQSPKYLFRKEGQNVTLSCEQNLNHDAMYWYRQDPGQGLRLIYYSQIVNDFQKGDIAEGYSVSREKKESFPLTVTSAQKNPTAFYLCASTSPGAGNVYTFGSGTRLTVV.

The V and J genes are TRBV5-1 and TRBJ2-1; 9 nucleotides match TRBD2. The CDR3 sequence is 16 residues long. J was trimmed by 2 bases and V by 1 base; bases with no gene match: 4. Germline assignment: CDR1 SGHRS and CDR2 YFSETQ. CDR3 residues: CASSLIGGGAYNEQFF. DNA for the CDR3: TGCGCCAGCAGCTTGATTGGCGGGGGGGCCTACAATGAGCAGTTCTTC.

This clonotype occurred many times. The chain employs TRBV3-1 and TRBJ2-3, with D possibly TRBD2 on 5 matching bases. Germline CDR1 and CDR2: LGHDT and YNNKEL (reference sequence). Trimming left V 4 bases short and J 8 bases short, with 22 bases between. The CDR3 has 16 residues. The chain's CDR3 is CASSPRIEGAWVTQYF. CDR3 DNA sequence: TGTGCCAGCAGCCCCCGAATCGAGGGAGCGTGGGTTACGCAGTATTTT.

There are a few counts of this clonotype. The chain joins TRBV14 to TRBJ2-7; D is possibly TRBD1 (6 bases). Trimming removed 4 bases at V and 1 base at J, with 11 bases between. Germline loops: CDR1 SGHDN, CDR2 FVKESK. CDR3 length equals 14 residues. The CDR3 DNA follows: TGTGCCAGCAGCCGACAGGTGTGGTCCTACGAGCAGTACTTC. Protein: CASSRQVWSYEQYF.

V is TRBV3-1 and J is TRBJ1-2; 10 nucleotides align to TRBD1. The CDR3 runs to 14 residues. Unmatched junction bases numbered 3, after V lost 0 bases and J lost 8 bases. In germline, CDR1 is LGHDT, CDR2 YNNKEL (reference sequence). CDR3 sequence: CASSQDMTGGGYTF. CDR3 bases: TGTGCCAGCAGCCAAGATATGACAGGGGGCGGCTACACCTTC.

This chain uses TRBV28 with TRBJ1-2, with unresolved D. This CDR3 region has 14 residues. V lost 6 bases and J lost 4, with 15 bases in between. CDR1 and CDR2 (germline): MDHEN, SYDVKM. The CDR3 DNA sequence: TGTGCCAGCAGCCCCGGCGTCCGTGGCTATGGCTACACCTTC. Translating gives CASSPGVRGYGYTF.

This clonotype was seen at least ten times. The junction shows a germline mismatch at one end, possibly a read error. The chain carries TRBV5-1 and TRBJ1-1, with 8 bases matching TRBD1. Germline CDR1 SGHRS, CDR2 YFSETQ. This CDR3 contains 14 residues. The CDR3: CASSQTGGNTEAFF. CDR3 sequence (DNA): TGTGCCAGCAGCCAAACAGGGGGTAACACTGAAGCTTTCTTT. Combining the CDR3 with reference TRBV5-1 and TRBJ1-1 gives the whole variable domain KAGVTQTPRYLIKTRGQQVTLSCSPISGHRSVSWYQQTPGQGLQFLFEYFSETQRNKGNFPGRFSGRQFSNSRSEMNVSTLELGDSALYLCASSQTGGNTEAFFGQGTRLTVV.

This clonotype has at least ten counts. The genes are TRBV7-2 and TRBJ2-7; 7 bases line up with TRBD1. Trimming cost V 4 bases and J 1 base; bases outside gene matches: 10. The CDR3 totals 16 residues. CDR1 and CDR2 (germline): SGHTA, FQGNSA. CDR3 nucleotides: TGTGCCAGCAGCTCAGGGGTGGGACAGCTATCCTACGAGCAGTACTTC. Amino acids: CASSSGVGQLSYEQYF.

This clonotype was detected a few times. V usage is TRBV10-3 and J usage is TRBJ1-1; D not certain. Germline loops: CDR1 ENHRY, CDR2 SYGVKD. Trimming removed 0 bases from V and 0 bases from J, with 8 bases in between. The CDR3 is 15 residues long. CDR3 loop: CAISESGGMNTEAFF. The CDR3 nucleotides read TGTGCCATCAGTGAGTCAGGAGGTATGAACACTGAAGCTTTCTTT.

In this sample, this clonotype turned up a few times. This chain joins TRBV27 and TRBJ2-1; D call uncertain. Germline CDR1 MNHEY, CDR2 SMNVEV (reference sequence). This CDR3 has 12 amino acids. V was trimmed by 4 bases and J by 6 bases, leaving 7 bases between them. The CDR3 spells CASSSQFNEQFF. The CDR3 DNA is TGTGCCAGCAGTTCTCAATTCAATGAGCAGTTCTTC.